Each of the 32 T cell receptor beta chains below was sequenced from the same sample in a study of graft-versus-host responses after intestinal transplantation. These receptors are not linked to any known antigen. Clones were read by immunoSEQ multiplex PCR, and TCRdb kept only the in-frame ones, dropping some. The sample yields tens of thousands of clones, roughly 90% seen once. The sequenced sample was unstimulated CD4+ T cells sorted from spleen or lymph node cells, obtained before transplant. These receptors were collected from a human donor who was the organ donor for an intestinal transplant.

CDR3 DNA: TGTGCCAGCAGTGCACAGGGTGGCAATCAGCCCCAGCATTTT. This gives the protein CASSAQGGNQPQHF. This chain joins TRBV6-6 and TRBJ1-5; perhaps TRBD1 as D (6 bases). Trimming cost V 5 bases and J 2 bases, with 10 bases left between them. The CDR3 runs to 14 residues. Germline loops: CDR1 MNHNY, CDR2 SVGAGI (reference sequence).

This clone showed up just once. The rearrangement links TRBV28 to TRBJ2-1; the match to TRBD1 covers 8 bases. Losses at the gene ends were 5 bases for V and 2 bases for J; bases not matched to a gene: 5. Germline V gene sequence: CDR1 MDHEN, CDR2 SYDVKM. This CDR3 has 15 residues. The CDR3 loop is CASSTPGGTYNEQFF. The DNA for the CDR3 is TGTGCCAGCAGTACGCCAGGGGGCACCTACAATGAGCAGTTCTTC.

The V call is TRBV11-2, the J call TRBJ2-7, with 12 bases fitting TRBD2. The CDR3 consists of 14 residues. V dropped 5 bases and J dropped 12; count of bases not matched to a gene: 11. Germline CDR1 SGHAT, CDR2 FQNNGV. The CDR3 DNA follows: TGTGCCAGCAGCGAATCTAGCGGGAGGGCCGTTTGGTACTTC. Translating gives CASSESSGRAVWYF. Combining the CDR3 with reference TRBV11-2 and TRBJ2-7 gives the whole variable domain EAGVAQSPRYKIIEKRQSVAFWCNPISGHATLYWYQQILGQGPKLLIQFQNNGVVDDSQLPKDRFSAERLKGVDSTLKIQPAKLEDSAVYLCASSESSGRAVWYFGPGTRLTVT.

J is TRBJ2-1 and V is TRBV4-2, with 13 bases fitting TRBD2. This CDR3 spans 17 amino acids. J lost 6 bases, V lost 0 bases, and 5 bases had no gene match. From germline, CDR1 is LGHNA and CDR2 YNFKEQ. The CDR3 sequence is CASSQDSRTSGSNEQFF. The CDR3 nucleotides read TGTGCCAGCAGCCAAGATTCGAGGACTAGCGGGAGCAATGAGCAGTTCTTC.

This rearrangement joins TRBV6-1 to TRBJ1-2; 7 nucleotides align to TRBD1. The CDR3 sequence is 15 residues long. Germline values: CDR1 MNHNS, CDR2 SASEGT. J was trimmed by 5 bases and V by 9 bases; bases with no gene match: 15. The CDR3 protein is CASDGWGQRKYGYTF. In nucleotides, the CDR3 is TGTGCCAGTGACGGATGGGGACAGCGAAAATATGGCTACACCTTC.

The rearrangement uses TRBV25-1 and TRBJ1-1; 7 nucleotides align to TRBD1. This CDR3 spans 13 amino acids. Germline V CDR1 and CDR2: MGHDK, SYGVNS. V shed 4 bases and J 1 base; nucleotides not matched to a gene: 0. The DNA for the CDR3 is TGTGCCAGCAGTGGACAGGGGAACACTGAAGCTTTCTTT. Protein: CASSGQGNTEAFF.

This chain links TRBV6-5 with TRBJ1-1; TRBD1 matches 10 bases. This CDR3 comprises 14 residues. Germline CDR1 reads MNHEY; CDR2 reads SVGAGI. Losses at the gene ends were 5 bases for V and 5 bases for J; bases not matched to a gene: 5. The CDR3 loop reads CASSAKDRGTEAFF. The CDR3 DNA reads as TGTGCCAGCAGTGCCAAGGACAGGGGGACTGAAGCTTTCTTT.

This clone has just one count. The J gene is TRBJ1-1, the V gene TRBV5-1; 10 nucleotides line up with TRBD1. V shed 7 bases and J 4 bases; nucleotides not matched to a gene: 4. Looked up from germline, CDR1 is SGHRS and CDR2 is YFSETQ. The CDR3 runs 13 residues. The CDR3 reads CASRRDRGTEAFF. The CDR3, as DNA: TGCGCCAGCCGCCGGGACAGGGGCACTGAAGCTTTCTTT.

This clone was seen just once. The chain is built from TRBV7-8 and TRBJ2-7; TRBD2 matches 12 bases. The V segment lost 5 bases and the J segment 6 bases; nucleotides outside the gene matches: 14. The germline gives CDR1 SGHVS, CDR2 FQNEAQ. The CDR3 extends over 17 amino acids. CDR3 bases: TGTGCCAGCAGCCCAACCACCAGCCGACTAGCGGGAGTCGAGCAGTACTTC. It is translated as CASSPTTSRLAGVEQYF.

CDR3 nucleotides: TGTGCCAGCAGCTTAAGTCGGGGGGCTGGTTATGAAAAACTGTTTTTT. Translation gives CASSLSRGAGYEKLFF. The chain uses TRBV7-8 and TRBJ1-4, with a tentative D call TRBD1 (6 bases). Germline V CDR1 and CDR2: SGHVS, FQNEAQ. Trimming shortened V by 2 bases and J by 6 bases, and 16 bases separated the two germline ends. CDR3 size: 16 residues.

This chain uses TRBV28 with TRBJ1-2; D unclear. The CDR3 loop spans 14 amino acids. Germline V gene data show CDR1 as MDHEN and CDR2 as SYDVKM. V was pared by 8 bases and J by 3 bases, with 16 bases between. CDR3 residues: CASSNAGTHYGYTF. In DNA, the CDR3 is TGTGCCAGCTCCAACGCAGGCACACACTATGGCTACACCTTC.

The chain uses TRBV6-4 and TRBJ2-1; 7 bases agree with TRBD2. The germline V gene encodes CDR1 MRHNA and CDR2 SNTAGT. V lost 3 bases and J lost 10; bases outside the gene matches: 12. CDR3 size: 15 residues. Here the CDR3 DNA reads TGTGCCAGCAGTGAAGCTCTAGGTGGGGGGGGAGAGCAGTTCTTC. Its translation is CASSEALGGGGEQFF.

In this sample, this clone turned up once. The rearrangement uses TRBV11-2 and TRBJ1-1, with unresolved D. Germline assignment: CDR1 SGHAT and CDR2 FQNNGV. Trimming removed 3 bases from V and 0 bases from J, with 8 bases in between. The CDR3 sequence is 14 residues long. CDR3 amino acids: CASSFSNLNTEAFF. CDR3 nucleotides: TGTGCCAGCAGCTTCTCAAACTTGAACACTGAAGCTTTCTTT.

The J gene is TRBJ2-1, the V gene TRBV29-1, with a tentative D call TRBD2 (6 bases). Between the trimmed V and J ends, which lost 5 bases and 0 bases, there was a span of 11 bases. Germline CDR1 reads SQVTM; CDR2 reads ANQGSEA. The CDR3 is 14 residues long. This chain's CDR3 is CSVRRDFSYNEQFF. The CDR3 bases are TGCAGCGTTCGGCGGGACTTCTCCTACAATGAGCAGTTCTTC.

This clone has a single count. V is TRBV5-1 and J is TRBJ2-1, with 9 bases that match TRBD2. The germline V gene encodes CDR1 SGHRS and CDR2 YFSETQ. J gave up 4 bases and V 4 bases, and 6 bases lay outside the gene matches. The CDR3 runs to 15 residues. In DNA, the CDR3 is TGCGCCAGCAGCCCCGGGACTAGCTCATACAATGAGCAGTTCTTC. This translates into CASSPGTSSYNEQFF.

The CDR3 DNA is TGTGCCAGAAGCTTGGTGGGGGGGACCAGGAGTCCGATGTACTTC. This translates into CARSLVGGTRSPMYF. The chain combines TRBV5-3 with TRBJ2-7; 7 bases fit TRBD2. TRBV5-3 carries the ORF label, with uncertain function. This CDR3 spans 15 amino acids. V was clipped by 0 bases and J by 12 bases; unmatched bases: 15.

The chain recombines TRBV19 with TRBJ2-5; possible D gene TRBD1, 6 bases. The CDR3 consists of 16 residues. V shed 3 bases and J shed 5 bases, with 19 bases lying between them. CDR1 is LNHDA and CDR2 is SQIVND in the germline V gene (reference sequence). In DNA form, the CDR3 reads TGTGCCAGTAGTATCGGAGCAGCAGGGGTCGGGGAGACCCAGTACTTC. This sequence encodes CASSIGAAGVGETQYF. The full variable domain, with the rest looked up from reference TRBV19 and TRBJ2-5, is DGGITQSPKYLFRKEGQNVTLSCEQNLNHDAMYWYRQDPGQGLRLIYYSQIVNDFQKGDIAEGYSVSREKKESFPLTVTSAQKNPTAFYLCASSIGAAGVGETQYFGPGTRLLVL.

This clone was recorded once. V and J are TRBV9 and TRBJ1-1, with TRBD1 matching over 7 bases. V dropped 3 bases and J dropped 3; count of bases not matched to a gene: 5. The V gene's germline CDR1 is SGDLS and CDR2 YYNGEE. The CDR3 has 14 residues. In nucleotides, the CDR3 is TGTGCCAGCAGCGGGAAACAGGGGCACACTGAAGCTTTCTTT. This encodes CASSGKQGHTEAFF.

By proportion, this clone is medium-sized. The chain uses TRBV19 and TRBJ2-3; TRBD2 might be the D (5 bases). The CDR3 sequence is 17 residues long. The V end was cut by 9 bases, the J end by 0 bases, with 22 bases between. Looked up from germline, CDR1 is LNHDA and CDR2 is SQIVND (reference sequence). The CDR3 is CASPAVSEHSSTDTQYF. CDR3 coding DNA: TGTGCCAGCCCAGCGGTTTCAGAACACTCTAGCACAGATACGCAGTATTTT.

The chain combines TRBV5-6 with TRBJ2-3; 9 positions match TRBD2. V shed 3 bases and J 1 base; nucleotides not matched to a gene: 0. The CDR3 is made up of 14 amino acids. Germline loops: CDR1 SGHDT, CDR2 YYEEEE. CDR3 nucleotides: TGTGCCAGCAGCTGGACTAGCGGCACAGATACGCAGTATTTT. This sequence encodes CASSWTSGTDTQYF.

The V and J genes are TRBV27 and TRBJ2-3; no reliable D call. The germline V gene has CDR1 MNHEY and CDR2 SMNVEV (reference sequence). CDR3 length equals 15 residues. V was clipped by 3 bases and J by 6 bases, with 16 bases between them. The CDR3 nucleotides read TGTGCCAGCAGTTTGAGCCTAGGCTGGCTGGATACGCAGTATTTT. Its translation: CASSLSLGWLDTQYF.

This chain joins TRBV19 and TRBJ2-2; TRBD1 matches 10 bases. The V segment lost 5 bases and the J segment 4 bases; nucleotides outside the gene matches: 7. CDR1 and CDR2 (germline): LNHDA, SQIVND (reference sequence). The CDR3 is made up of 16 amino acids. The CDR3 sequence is CASSYLRTGGTGELFF. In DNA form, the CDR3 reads TGTGCCAGTAGTTATCTGAGGACAGGGGGCACCGGGGAGCTGTTTTTT.

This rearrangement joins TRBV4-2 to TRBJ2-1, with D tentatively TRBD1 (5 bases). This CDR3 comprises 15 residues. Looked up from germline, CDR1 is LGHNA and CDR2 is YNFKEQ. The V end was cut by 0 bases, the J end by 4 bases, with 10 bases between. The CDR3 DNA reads TGTGCCAGCAGCCAAGAAGGGGCCCTTTACAATGAGCAGTTCTTC. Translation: CASSQEGALYNEQFF.

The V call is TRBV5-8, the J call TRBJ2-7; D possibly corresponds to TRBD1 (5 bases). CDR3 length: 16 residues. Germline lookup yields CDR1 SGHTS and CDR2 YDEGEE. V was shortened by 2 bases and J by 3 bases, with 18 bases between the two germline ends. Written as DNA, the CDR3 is TGTGCCAGCAGCTTCCAGGAGCTTAGGGGTCGCTACGAGCAGTACTTC. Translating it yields CASSFQELRGRYEQYF. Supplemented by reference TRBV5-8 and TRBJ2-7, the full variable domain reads EAGVTQSPTHLIKTRGQQATLRCSPISGHTSVYWYQQALGLGLQFLLWYDEGEERNRGNFPPRFSGRQFPNYSSELNVNALELEDSALYLCASSFQELRGRYEQYFGPGTRLTVT.

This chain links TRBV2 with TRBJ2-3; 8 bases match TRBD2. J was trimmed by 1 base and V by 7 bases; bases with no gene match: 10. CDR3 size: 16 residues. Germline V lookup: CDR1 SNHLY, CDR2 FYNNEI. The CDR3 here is CASNPSGRMGTDTQYF. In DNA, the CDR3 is TGTGCCAGCAACCCCAGCGGGAGAATGGGCACAGATACGCAGTATTTT.

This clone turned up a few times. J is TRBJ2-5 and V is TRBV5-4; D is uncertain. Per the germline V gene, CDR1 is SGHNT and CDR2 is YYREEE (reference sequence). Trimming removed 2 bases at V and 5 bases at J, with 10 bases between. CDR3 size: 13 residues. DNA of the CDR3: TGTGCCAGCAGCTTTGGGCTCGGCGAGACCCAGTACTTC. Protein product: CASSFGLGETQYF.

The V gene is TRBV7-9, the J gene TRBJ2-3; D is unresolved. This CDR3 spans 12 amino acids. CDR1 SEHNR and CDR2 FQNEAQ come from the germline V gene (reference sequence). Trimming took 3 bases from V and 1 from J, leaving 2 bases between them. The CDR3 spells CASSFGTDTQYF. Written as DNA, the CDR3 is TGTGCCAGCAGCTTCGGCACAGATACGCAGTATTTT.

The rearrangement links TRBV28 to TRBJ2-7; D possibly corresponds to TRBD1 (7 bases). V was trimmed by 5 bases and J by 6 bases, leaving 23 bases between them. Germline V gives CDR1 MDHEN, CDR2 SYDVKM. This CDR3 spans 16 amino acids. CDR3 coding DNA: TGTGCCAGCAGTCCCCAGGGGGTAGCGGAGGTGGGCGAGCAGTACTTC. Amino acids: CASSPQGVAEVGEQYF.

In nucleotides, the CDR3 is TGTGCCAGCAGTTTAGCGGGAGGGTTCTACAATGAGCAGTTCTTC. It codes for CASSLAGGFYNEQFF. The V gene is TRBV27, the J gene TRBJ2-1, with 9 bases aligning to TRBD2. Germline lookup yields CDR1 MNHEY and CDR2 SMNVEV (reference sequence). V was clipped by 2 bases and J by 3 bases; unmatched bases: 2. The CDR3 is 15 amino acids.

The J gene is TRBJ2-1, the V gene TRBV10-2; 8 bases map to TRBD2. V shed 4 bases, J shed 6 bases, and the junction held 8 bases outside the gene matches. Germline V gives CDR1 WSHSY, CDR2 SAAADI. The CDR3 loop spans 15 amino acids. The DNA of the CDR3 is TGCGCCAGCAGTGGGTGGGGAGCGGGAGTCAATGAGCAGTTCTTC. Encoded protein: CASSGWGAGVNEQFF.

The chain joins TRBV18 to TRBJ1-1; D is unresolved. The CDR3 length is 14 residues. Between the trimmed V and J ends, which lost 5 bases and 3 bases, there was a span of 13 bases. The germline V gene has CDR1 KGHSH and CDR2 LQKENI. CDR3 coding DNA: TGTGCCAGCTCAGTCTCCCTAACTGACACTGAAGCTTTCTTT. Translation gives CASSVSLTDTEAFF.

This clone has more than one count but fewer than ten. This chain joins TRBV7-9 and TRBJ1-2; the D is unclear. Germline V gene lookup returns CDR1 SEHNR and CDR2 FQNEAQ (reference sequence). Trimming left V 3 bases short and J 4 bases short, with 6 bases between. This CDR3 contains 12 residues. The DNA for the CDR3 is TGTGCCAGCAGCTTTTACATCTATGGCTACACCTTC. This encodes CASSFYIYGYTF.